The 24 T cell receptor beta chains presented below share a single source sample, sequenced in a study of OX40 agonist ivuxolimab in advanced cancers. The method behind the library was the immunoSEQ multiplex PCR assay. As stored in TCRdb, this immuneACCESS dataset retains in-frame rearrangements with V and J assigned. A fraction of the clones does not appear; measured against another copy, unresolved V genes explain less than half of the discrepancy, and the remainder lacks a known reason. In all, the sample holds 30,000 to 35,000 clones, and around 84% of those were seen once. Clones ranked in the top ten supply about 2% of the sample. Sequencing was performed on CD4+ or CD8+ T cells sorted from blood, taken in a trial of the OX40 agonist ivuxolimab. The receptors here all came from an adult with an advanced solid tumor such as melanoma, head and neck, liver or kidney cancer.

The V gene is TRBV19, the J gene TRBJ2-3; possibly TRBD2 for D (6 bases). CDR3 size: 15 residues. Trimming cost V 2 bases and J 1 base, with 10 bases left between them. CDR1 and CDR2 from the germline V gene are LNHDA and SQIVND (reference sequence). As DNA, the CDR3 is TGTGCCAGTAGTATACAGGCGGGACGCACAGATACGCAGTATTTT. It codes for CASSIQAGRTDTQYF.

This chain connects TRBV5-4 to TRBJ2-1; D gene ambiguous. Looked up from germline, CDR1 is SGHNT and CDR2 is YYREEE (reference sequence). The germline V and J ends were trimmed by 4 bases and 5 bases, with 7 bases remaining between them. The CDR3 runs 12 residues. CDR3 DNA: TGTGCCAGCAGCAGAGACCACAATGAGCAGTTCTTC. Translated, it gives CASSRDHNEQFF. Complete variable domain (other parts from reference TRBV5-4 and TRBJ2-1): ETGVTQSPTHLIKTRGQQVTLRCSSQSGHNTVSWYQQALGQGPQFIFQYYREEENGRGNFPPRFSGLQFPNYSSELNVNALELDDSALYLCASSRDHNEQFFGPGTRLTVL.

The chain couples TRBV6-1 to TRBJ1-2; maybe TRBD1 (5 bases). This CDR3 contains 14 residues. Germline V gene lookup returns CDR1 MNHNS and CDR2 SASEGT. Between the trimmed V and J ends, which lost 7 bases and 7 bases, there was a span of 19 bases. DNA of the CDR3: TGTGCCAGCACTCGCGAGGGGCGGGTATCTGGCTACACCTTC. Residues: CASTREGRVSGYTF.

The V gene is TRBV11-3, the J gene TRBJ2-1; no clear D gene. V shed 5 bases and J shed 3 bases, with 8 bases lying between them. The CDR3 covers 13 residues. CDR1 and CDR2 from the germline V gene are SGHNT and YENEEA. This CDR3 reads CASSEQNYNEQFF. Here the CDR3 DNA reads TGTGCCAGCAGCGAGCAGAACTACAATGAGCAGTTCTTC. Full variable domain (rest looked up from reference TRBV11-3 and TRBJ2-1): EAGVVQSPRYKIIEKKQPVAFWCNPISGHNTLYWYLQNLGQGPELLIRYENEEAVDDSQLPKDRFSAERLKGVDSTLKIQPAELGDSAVYLCASSEQNYNEQFFGPGTRLTVL.

The chain carries TRBV29-1 and TRBJ1-4, with D hard to call. Germline V gene lookup returns CDR1 SQVTM and CDR2 ANQGSEA. Deletions cut 6 bases from V and 8 bases from J, with 16 bases between. The CDR3 sequence is 13 residues long. The CDR3 protein is CSVEDRVGEKLFF. CDR3 bases: TGCAGCGTGGAGGACCGGGTTGGCGAAAAACTGTTTTTT.

This chain joins TRBV4-1 and TRBJ1-2; TRBD1 matches 8 bases. J was trimmed by 6 bases and V by 6 bases; bases with no gene match: 12. The germline CDR1 and CDR2 sequences are MGHRA and YSYEKL. CDR3 size: 15 residues. The CDR3 is CASSDRGSRVDGYTF. CDR3 DNA sequence: TGCGCCAGCAGTGACAGGGGCTCCAGAGTTGATGGCTACACCTTC.

The chain has TRBV4-1 and TRBJ1-1; 9 nucleotides match TRBD1. CDR3 length equals 17 residues. Losses at the gene ends were 3 bases for V and 5 bases for J; bases not matched to a gene: 13. CDR1 and CDR2 from the germline V gene are MGHRA and YSYEKL. CDR3 sequence: CASSHRTGATQGTEAFF. The CDR3, as DNA: TGCGCCAGCAGCCACCGGACAGGGGCGACTCAGGGGACTGAAGCTTTCTTT.

This chain links TRBV7-9 with TRBJ1-5; 9 bases are shared with TRBD1. J gave up 6 bases and V 5 bases, and 8 bases lay outside the gene matches. CDR1 SEHNR and CDR2 FQNEAQ come from the germline V gene (reference sequence). CDR3 length: 15 amino acids. CDR3 nucleotide sequence: TGTGCCAGCAGCCTGGGACAGGGCGAGACTCAGCCCCAGCATTTT. As protein: CASSLGQGETQPQHF. Filled out from reference TRBV7-9 and TRBJ1-5, the complete variable domain reads DTGVSQNPRHKITKRGQNVTFRCDPISEHNRLYWYRQTLGQGPEFLTYFQNEAQLEKSRLLSDRFSAERPKGSFSTLEIQRTEQGDSAMYLCASSLGQGETQPQHFGDGTRLSIL.

V usage is TRBV18 and J usage is TRBJ2-7, with D possibly matching TRBD2 (7 bases). This CDR3 has 16 amino acids. Trimming shortened V by 0 bases and J by 3 bases, and 15 bases separated the two germline ends. Germline V gene sequence: CDR1 KGHSH, CDR2 LQKENI. As DNA, the CDR3 is TGTGCCAGCTCACCACCAAGGGGGGGAGGCCTCTACGAGCAGTACTTC. Translation gives CASSPPRGGGLYEQYF.

The gene calls are TRBV6-1 and TRBJ1-4, with D possibly matching TRBD1 (5 bases). CDR3 length: 14 residues. Trimming removed 1 base from V and 7 bases from J, with 10 bases in between. Germline loops: CDR1 MNHNS, CDR2 SASEGT. The CDR3 region has the DNA TGTGCCAGCAGTGAAGTGCCGGGGGGTGAAAAACTGTTTTTT. This encodes CASSEVPGGEKLFF.

The chain employs TRBV9 and TRBJ2-7; TRBD1 aligns across 9 bases. This CDR3 comprises 15 residues. The junction had 7 bases not matched to a gene; V was cut back by 3 bases and J by 3 bases. Germline values: CDR1 SGDLS, CDR2 YYNGEE. The CDR3 sequence is CASSAEGQGDYEQYF. CDR3 sequence (DNA): TGTGCCAGCAGCGCGGAGGGACAGGGAGACTACGAGCAGTACTTC.

The rearrangement uses TRBV25-1 and TRBJ1-1, with D tentatively TRBD1 (5 bases). This CDR3 is 14 amino acids long. Germline CDR1 reads MGHDK; CDR2 reads SYGVNS. Trimming removed 4 bases from V and 5 bases from J, with 14 bases in between. CDR3 DNA sequence: TGTGCCAGCAGTGGTAGCGCCGGGGGTACTGAAGCTTTCTTT. Amino acids: CASSGSAGGTEAFF.

The chain is built from TRBV5-1 and TRBJ2-7; D is tentatively TRBD1 or TRBD2 (5 bases each). V gave up 0 bases and J gave up 2 bases, with 12 bases separating them. Germline-derived CDR1 and CDR2 are SGHRS and YFSETQ. This CDR3 spans 15 amino acids. The CDR3 region is CASSLAGTVTYEQYF. CDR3 DNA sequence: TGCGCCAGCAGCTTGGCCGGGACGGTTACCTACGAGCAGTACTTC.

J is TRBJ2-6 and V is TRBV6-6, with D perhaps matching TRBD1 (5 bases). V was pared by 2 bases and J by 4 bases, with 12 bases between. The CDR3 is 16 residues long. The germline gives CDR1 MNHNY, CDR2 SVGAGI (reference sequence). The CDR3 here is CASSYGAGSGANVLTF. Here the CDR3 DNA reads TGTGCCAGCAGTTACGGGGCAGGGTCCGGGGCCAACGTCCTGACTTTC.

This clone was seen just once. The V and J genes are TRBV28 and TRBJ1-1; D not certain. This CDR3 has 11 residues. V was clipped by 6 bases and J by 2 bases, with 4 bases between them. Per germline, CDR1 MDHEN and CDR2 SYDVKM. The CDR3 sequence: CASRENTEAFF. The DNA of the CDR3 is TGTGCCAGCAGGGAAAACACTGAAGCTTTCTTT.

V usage is TRBV5-6 and J usage is TRBJ1-1; D might be TRBD1 (5 bases). V gave up 0 bases and J gave up 5 bases, with 20 bases separating them. Germline loops: CDR1 SGHDT, CDR2 YYEEEE. The CDR3 extends over 17 amino acids. The CDR3 spells CASSLVGRARRGTEAFF. CDR3 sequence (DNA): TGTGCCAGCAGCTTGGTCGGGAGGGCCCGGAGGGGTACTGAAGCTTTCTTT.

The rearrangement joins TRBV7-2 to TRBJ2-5; D not resolved. Germline V lookup: CDR1 SGHTA, CDR2 FQGNSA. This CDR3 contains 15 residues. V was cut by 1 base and J by 2 bases, with 11 bases left in between. The CDR3 DNA reads as TGTGCCAGCAGCTTAGATATCGGATTTCAAGAGACCCAGTACTTC. Encoded protein: CASSLDIGFQETQYF.

Regarding this clone: Other nucleotide sequences from this sample produce the same CDR3. The chain recombines TRBV5-1 with TRBJ2-5; TRBD2 aligns across 9 bases. With V trimmed by 4 bases and J by 3 bases, 7 bases remained unmatched. The CDR3 loop spans 15 amino acids. Germline assignment: CDR1 SGHRS and CDR2 YFSETQ. Here the CDR3 DNA reads TGCGCCAGCAGCGATCTGACTAGCGGAGAAGAGACCCAGTACTTC. Translated, it gives CASSDLTSGEETQYF.

This clone was picked up one time. The V and J genes are TRBV19 and TRBJ2-6, with 7 positions matching TRBD1. The CDR3 extends over 19 amino acids. The germline gives CDR1 LNHDA, CDR2 SQIVND (reference sequence). J was trimmed by 0 bases and V by 4 bases; bases with no gene match: 12. The CDR3 coding sequence is TGTGCCAGTAGTACGCCCCCGGGACAGTCTTTCTCTGGGGCCAACGTCCTGACTTTC. Amino acids: CASSTPPGQSFSGANVLTF.

The chain joins TRBV7-9 to TRBJ1-5; TRBD1 aligns across 7 bases. J gave up 2 bases and V 5 bases, and 9 bases lay outside the gene matches. CDR1 is SEHNR and CDR2 is FQNEAQ in the germline V gene (reference sequence). CDR3 length: 16 residues. The chain's CDR3 is CASSPLGQGGNQPQHF. DNA for the CDR3: TGTGCCAGCAGCCCCCTCGGGCAGGGGGGCAATCAGCCCCAGCATTTT.

This chain connects TRBV6-1 to TRBJ1-5; TRBD1 agrees at 7 bases. Unmatched junction bases numbered 6, after V lost 6 bases and J lost 7 bases. CDR1 and CDR2 (germline): MNHNS, SASEGT. The CDR3 has 13 residues. CDR3 sequence reads: CASRPQGLQPQHF. CDR3 DNA sequence: TGTGCCAGCAGACCACAGGGGTTGCAGCCCCAGCATTTT.

This chain joins TRBV7-9 and TRBJ1-6, with a possible D match to TRBD1 (5 bases). Trimming shortened V by 3 bases and J by 6 bases, and 12 bases separated the two germline ends. Germline V gene data show CDR1 as SEHNR and CDR2 as FQNEAQ (reference sequence). This CDR3 comprises 15 residues. As DNA, the CDR3 is TGTGCCAGCAGCTTTGGGGGGGGTCGTAATTCACCCCTCCACTTT. It is translated as CASSFGGGRNSPLHF.

The rearrangement uses TRBV27 and TRBJ2-2; D possibly corresponds to TRBD2 (7 bases). Germline V lookup: CDR1 MNHEY, CDR2 SMNVEV (reference sequence). The CDR3 is made up of 18 amino acids. The germline V and J ends were trimmed by 5 bases and 1 base, with 20 bases remaining between them. The CDR3 loop is CASSPLAGAHLNTGELFF. In DNA, the CDR3 is TGTGCCAGCAGTCCCCTGGCGGGGGCCCACCTGAACACCGGGGAGCTGTTTTTT.

The gene calls are TRBV4-1 and TRBJ1-2; 8 nucleotides align to TRBD1. CDR3 length: 16 amino acids. Trimming at V came to 4 bases and at J to 5 bases, leaving 12 bases not matched to a gene. The germline gives CDR1 MGHRA, CDR2 YSYEKL. In DNA form, the CDR3 reads TGCGCCAGCAGCCCGGAGACTAGGACAGGGAAGTATGGCTACACCTTC. Protein: CASSPETRTGKYGYTF.